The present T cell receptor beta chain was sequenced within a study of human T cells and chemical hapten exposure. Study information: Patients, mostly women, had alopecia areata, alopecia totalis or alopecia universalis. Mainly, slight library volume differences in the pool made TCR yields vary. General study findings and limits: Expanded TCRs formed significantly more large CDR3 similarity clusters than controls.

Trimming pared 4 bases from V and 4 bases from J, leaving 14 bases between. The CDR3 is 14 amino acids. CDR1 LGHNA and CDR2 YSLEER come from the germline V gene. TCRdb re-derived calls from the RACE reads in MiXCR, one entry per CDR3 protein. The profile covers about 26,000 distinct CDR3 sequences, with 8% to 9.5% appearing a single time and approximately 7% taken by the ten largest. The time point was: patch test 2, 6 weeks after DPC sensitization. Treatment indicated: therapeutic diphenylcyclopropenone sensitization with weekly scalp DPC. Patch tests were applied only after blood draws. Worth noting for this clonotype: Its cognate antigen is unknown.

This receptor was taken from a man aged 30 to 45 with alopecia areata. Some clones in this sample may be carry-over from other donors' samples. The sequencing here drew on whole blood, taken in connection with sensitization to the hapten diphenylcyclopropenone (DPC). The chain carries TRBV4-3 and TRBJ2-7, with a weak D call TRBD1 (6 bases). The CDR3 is CASSPTGGQYEQYF. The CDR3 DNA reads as TGCGCCAGCAGCCCAACGGGCGGACAGTACGAGCAGTACTTC.